The entry below describes one T cell receptor beta chain. Its target is unknown. Deletions cut 5 bases from V and 6 bases from J, with 13 bases between. CDR3 length: 13 residues. This sample was taken from a study of T-cell reconstitution after alpha-beta-depleted transplantation in children. Study-wide findings and caveats: From surviving recipient T cells and thymic progenitors came the high day-60 TCRbeta diversity observed in some patients. T-cell numbers and diversity one year post-transplant derived largely from freshly generated T cells. Several hundred rapidly expanded clones from non-depleted graft cells reportedly supplied alpha-beta T cells about two months post-transplant.

Unique molecular identifiers tagged the TCRbeta library. TCRdb fed the PCR reads into MiXCR, producing one record per CDR3 protein. The sample consists of about a million distinct CDR3 sequences, roughly 29% of them appearing once. This chain uses TRBV12-3 or TRBV12-4 with TRBJ2-5; possibly TRBD1 for D (5 bases). Material: PBMCs, mostly from graft donor cells, obtained 360 days after TCRalphabeta/CD19-depleted stem cell transplant. This clonotype was sampled from a boy under two years old who had a stem cell transplant for SCID, so the T cells may come from the graft donor. The CDR3, as DNA: TGTGCCAGCAGTACAGGTTTGAAAAAGACCCAGTACTTC. Translating gives CASSTGLKKTQYF.